Sequencing of this T cell receptor beta chain was carried out in a study of shared clonotypes between healthy human individuals. This clone showed up just a few times. Between the trimmed V and J ends, which lost 0 bases and 4 bases, there was a span of 13 bases. From germline, CDR1 is SGHTS and CDR2 YDEGEE. The CDR3 sequence is 15 residues long. The protocol was immunoSEQ multiplex PCR, while the TCRdb copy is restricted to in-frame clones and leaves out a portion. The sample includes 650,000 to 750,000 clones, about 78% of them seen just once. This sequence originates from a woman in her 30s in good health. The gene calls are TRBV5-8 and TRBJ1-2, with no clear D. The material sequenced was memory CD4+ T cells sorted from blood. Indicated subset: CD45RA-negative fraction. CDR3 in DNA: TGTGCCAGCAGCTTGGGAGGCCCCTCCCCCTATGGCTACACCTTC. Amino acids: CASSLGGPSPYGYTF.